This TCR beta chain comes out of a study of blood T cell repertoires in COVID-19. Sequencing was performed with immunoSEQ multiplex PCR; in TCRdb, only in-frame clones are kept and a portion is missing. Of more than 15,000 clones listed, 80% to 90% are singletons. The CDR3 contains 13 residues. Trimming removed 3 bases from V and 4 bases from J, with 7 bases in between. The germline CDR1 and CDR2 sequences are SGHRS and YFSETQ. This sequence joins TRBV5-1 and TRBJ2-2, with D perhaps matching TRBD2 (5 bases). The sample consisted of peripheral blood. The sequence came from a human donor with active COVID-19. The donor label of this sample is uncertain. This CDR3 reads CASSWESTGELFF. For the CDR3, the DNA is TGCGCCAGCAGCTGGGAGAGCACCGGGGAGCTGTTTTTT.